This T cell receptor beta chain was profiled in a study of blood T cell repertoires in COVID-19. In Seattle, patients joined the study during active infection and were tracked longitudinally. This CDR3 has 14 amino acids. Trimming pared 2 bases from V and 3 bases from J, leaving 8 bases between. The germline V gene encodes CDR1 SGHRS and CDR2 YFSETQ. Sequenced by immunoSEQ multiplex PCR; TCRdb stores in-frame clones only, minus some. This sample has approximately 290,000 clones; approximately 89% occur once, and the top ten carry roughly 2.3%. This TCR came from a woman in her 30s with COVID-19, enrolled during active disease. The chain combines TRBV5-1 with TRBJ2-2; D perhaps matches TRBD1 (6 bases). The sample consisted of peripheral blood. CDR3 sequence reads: CASSFNRDTGELFF. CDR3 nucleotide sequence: TGCGCCAGCAGCTTCAACAGGGACACCGGGGAGCTGTTTTTT. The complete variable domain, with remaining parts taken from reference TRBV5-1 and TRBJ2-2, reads KAGVTQTPRYLIKTRGQQVTLSCSPISGHRSVSWYQQTPGQGLQFLFEYFSETQRNKGNFPGRFSGRQFSNSRSEMNVSTLELGDSALYLCASSFNRDTGELFFGEGSRLTVL.